The text below deals with one TCR beta chain. This clonotype has more than one count but fewer than ten. No cognate antigen has been identified for it. No base quality values were provided; no much bigger clone lies one nucleotide off. The data were taken from a study of blood T cells in healthy people across ages (dated by TCRdb to the mid-2010s). Some background on the complete study: In model experiments, template switching captured about one uniquely barcoded TCR beta cDNA molecule for every two T cells. Four age groups were formed from the donors: young (average approximately 16 years), middle-aged (just under 40), aged (about 68) and long-lived (about 80). To avoid experimental bias, donors of different ages were spread randomly across the sequencing lanes. Using deep sequencing normalized with unique cDNA molecular identifiers, the study measured how TCR beta repertoire diversity changes with age. Using the same blood draw, the study looked at two additional independent replicas of 1 million unique cDNA reads for two donors, one aged 18 to 30 and the other aged 80 or older. On the study overall, not on this receptor specifically: Because the CMV infection status of the donors was unknown, age-related changes in expanded clonotypes may potentially have been confounded. Observed TCR beta diversity correlated strongly with the percentage of naive T cells measured by flow cytometry. Estimates of total diversity from one million sequenced T cells were regarded as lower bounds and underestimates. Because profiling used bulk unsorted PBMCs, naive and antigen-experienced compartments could not be compared conclusively. As age increased, observed TCR beta diversity per million T cells dropped in a roughly linear way, and a significant reduction was already evident by age about 40. Compared with the aged group, more naive CD4+ T cells, fewer expanded clones and increased TCR diversity were shown by the long-lived group, suggesting age selection.

Library preparation used 5' RACE. A second PCR of 7 to 11 cycles was performed with a sample-barcoded 5' primer and a J-beta primer mix. A template-switch 5' adaptor carrying 12 random nucleotides introduced a unique molecular identifier onto each TCR beta cDNA molecule. Each sample yielded at least 2.5 million CDR3-containing paired-end reads. The Mint cDNA synthesis kit, primed by a TRBC-specific oligonucleotide, was used to synthesize first-strand cDNA from all RNA. After uracil-DNA glycosylase treatment, a first 18-cycle PCR used universal primers M1SS and BC2_uni_R on all cDNA. From the authors' description of their analysis: Normalization of each sample was performed by random selection of 1 million high-quality reads, each carrying a distinct molecular identifier. Instead of being binned into consensus sequences, reads that shared molecular identifiers were thrown out. CDR3 identification, clonotype clustering and error correction used MiTCR with a Q25 quality threshold and the strictest error-elimination algorithm. A nonparametric unseen species model with Euler transformation was used to estimate lower-bound total TCR beta diversity. In-frame beta chains were kept once TCRdb had trimmed the public reads at Q25 with fastp and called clones with MiXCR. Here each entry gathers all rows of one CDR3 protein and keeps the most common genes and DNA. These V and J calls derive from TCRdb rather than the authors' analysis. The sample table contains over 1,500,000 distinct CDR3 sequences; only one count was recorded for around 40% of them. The ten most abundant clones make up about 21% of the sample.

Donors were about 36 systemically healthy Caucasian individuals from Russia aged 6 to 90 years. Each donor gave about 9.8 milliliters of peripheral blood, drawn into EDTA-treated Vacutainer tubes. Ficoll-Paque density-gradient centrifugation was used to isolate PBMCs, with at least 6.5 million per sample. Trizol reagent was used to extract total RNA from the PBMCs, yielding at least 5.5 micrograms per sample. For every donor, an aliquot of PBMCs went through flow cytometry to measure the percentages of naive CD45RAhigh/CD27high T cells. The CDR3 numbers 14 residues from cysteine through phenylalanine. CDR3 DNA is the only sequence kept; it has 42 bases, read in frame from the first base. From a lookup of the germline V gene, CDR1 and CDR2 are ENHRY and SYGVKD. For this chain, trimming is 8 bases at the V end and 8 bases at the J end, and the number of junction bases without a gene match is 10.

This TCR was recovered from a human donor in good health. Material for sequencing was blood. The rearranged chain carries TRBV10-3 and TRBJ2-1; a stretch of 9 junction bases matches TRBD1. The CDR3 here reads CAIGGGQGRDEQFF. The DNA sequence follows: TGTGCCATCGGAGGGGGACAGGGCAGGGATGAGCAGTTCTTC.